The entry that follows covers one TCR beta chain sequence. V was clipped by 8 bases and J by 8 bases, with 10 bases between them. The CDR3 contains 11 residues. CDR1 is MNHNS, CDR2 SASEGT, per germline. This sample was taken from a study of T cells in Graves' hyperthyroidism and ophthalmopathy. The source material, RNA transcripts, was used to amplify TCR beta CDR3 regions. First-round RT-PCR targeting the TCR CDR3 was performed with the HTBI primer set. TCRdb redid the calling of the multiplex PCR reads with MiXCR, one entry per CDR3 protein. Among 550,000 to 800,000 distinct CDR3 sequences listed, 15% to 20% were seen once. Patients were excluded for uncontrolled infection, other autoimmune disease, pregnancy or lactation.

The sequence was collected from a man aged 18-30 years with Graves' hyperthyroidism. The specimen was blood. The genes are TRBV6-1 and TRBJ1-5, with D unclear. The CDR3 nucleotides read TGTGCCAGCGCTATGGGCGAGCCCCAGCATTTT. Translating it yields CASAMGEPQHF.